What follows are 26 T cell receptor beta chains derived from one specimen sequenced in a study of T-cell memory formation after mild COVID-19. TCRdb re-analysed the 5' RACE reads in MiXCR, keeping a single row per CDR3 protein. The table lists around 110,000 distinct CDR3 sequences, approximately 15% of them singletons. Source material: PBMCs or a T cell subset sorted from them (not recorded which). The receptors derive from a man aged 18 to 30 who had mild COVID-19 (a few samples of this study predate the infection). Cell type and time point are not known.

The table lists this clonotype with a few counts. The CDR3 is CASSTPGVTEAFF. CDR3 DNA: TGTGCCAGCAGCACCCCAGGGGTAACTGAAGCTTTCTTT. The rearrangement links TRBV9 to TRBJ1-1; possible D gene TRBD1, 6 bases. The V gene lost 4 bases and the J gene lost 5 bases, with 12 bases spanning the gap. The length of the CDR3 is 13 residues. CDR1 is SGDLS and CDR2 is YYNGEE in the germline V gene.

This chain connects TRBV9 to TRBJ2-3, with unresolved D. CDR1 SGDLS and CDR2 YYNGEE come from the germline V gene. The V and J ends lost 2 bases and 0 bases respectively, with 7 bases between them. The CDR3 length is 14 residues. This CDR3 reads CASSVWGSTDTQYF. The CDR3 region has the DNA TGTGCCAGCAGCGTGTGGGGAAGCACAGATACGCAGTATTTT.

This clonotype was picked up many times. The rearrangement joins TRBV2 to TRBJ2-1, with 8 bases lining up with TRBD2. V was pared by 3 bases and J by 8 bases, with 12 bases of the junction left unmatched. The germline V gene has CDR1 SNHLY and CDR2 FYNNEI. The CDR3 totals 16 residues. The chain's CDR3 is CASSERSKAGVDEQFF. The CDR3 coding sequence is TGTGCCAGCAGTGAGCGGTCCAAAGCGGGGGTAGATGAGCAGTTCTTC.

This clonotype was picked up a small number of times. The gene calls are TRBV29-1 and TRBJ2-1; TRBD2 is a possible D gene (7 bases). Germline V gene sequence: CDR1 SQVTM, CDR2 ANQGSEA. The CDR3 is 14 residues long. V was clipped by 5 bases and J by 0 bases, with 11 bases between them. CDR3 DNA sequence: TGCAGCGTTTGGGGGGGCCCCTCCTACAATGAGCAGTTCTTC. Amino acids: CSVWGGPSYNEQFF.

This clonotype has a count of ten or more. J is TRBJ2-7 and V is TRBV5-1; D is possibly TRBD2 (5 bases). The CDR3 runs 13 residues. Trimming took off 6 bases at V and 5 bases at J, with 15 bases between the two ends. Germline V CDR1 and CDR2: SGHRS, YFSETQ. CDR3: CASNRGEGDEQYF. In DNA form, the CDR3 reads TGCGCCAGCAACCGGGGTGAGGGTGACGAGCAGTACTTC.

This sequence joins TRBV20-1 and TRBJ2-7; D unresolved. CDR1 is DFQATT, CDR2 SNEGSKA, per germline (reference sequence). Trimming removed 4 bases at V and 6 bases at J, with 16 bases between. This CDR3 has 13 amino acids. DNA of the CDR3: TGCAGTGCTACAGAGAGCTACTACCTCGAGCAGTACGTC. As protein: CSATESYYLEQYV.

The rearrangement links TRBV29-1 to TRBJ2-5, with D possibly TRBD1 on 5 matching bases. The CDR3 runs 13 residues. Per the germline V gene, CDR1 is SQVTM and CDR2 is ANQGSEA. With 0 bases removed from V and 5 bases from J, the gap between germline ends came to 10 bases. In DNA form, the CDR3 reads TGCAGCGTTGAAGAGCCAGGGCGCGAGACCCAGTACTTC. It yields the protein CSVEEPGRETQYF. Variable domain in full (rest from reference TRBV29-1 and TRBJ2-5): SAVISQKPSRDICQRGTSLTIQCQVDSQVTMMFWYRQQPGQSLTLIATANQGSEATYESGFVIDKFPISRPNLTFSTLTVSNMSPEDSSIYLCSVEEPGRETQYFGPGTRLLVL.

The J gene is TRBJ1-6, the V gene TRBV27; D is ambiguous. The CDR3 totals 13 residues. In germline, CDR1 is MNHEY, CDR2 SMNVEV (reference sequence). V gave up 3 bases and J gave up 14 bases, with 14 bases separating them. CDR3 protein: CASSFLEPVSLHF. DNA of the CDR3: TGTGCCAGCAGTTTCTTGGAACCGGTATCCCTCCACTTT.

This clonotype was recorded many times. The chain uses TRBV12-3 or TRBV12-4 and TRBJ1-1; D not certain. Trimming pared 7 bases from V and 1 base from J, leaving 7 bases between. The CDR3 length is 12 residues. Written as DNA, the CDR3 is TGTGCCAGCACTCTCGGGAACACTGAAGCTTTCTTT. Its protein is CASTLGNTEAFF.

The rearrangement joins TRBV6-2 or TRBV6-3 to TRBJ2-7; no firm D call. Germline lookup yields CDR1 MNHEY and CDR2 SVGEGT. The CDR3 is made up of 13 amino acids. Trimming took 4 bases from V and 2 from J, leaving 9 bases between them. CDR3 DNA sequence: TGTGCCAGCAGTTTTACTACTACCTACGAGCAGTACGTC. Translating it yields CASSFTTTYEQYV.

The table lists this clonotype with a few counts. The rearrangement joins TRBV7-9 to TRBJ2-7; TRBD2 matches at 8 bases. Germline-derived CDR1 and CDR2 are SEHNR and FQNEAQ (reference sequence). This CDR3 has 13 amino acids. V shed 11 bases, J shed 0 bases, and the junction held 6 bases outside the gene matches. CDR3 residues: CALGRGSSYEQYV. CDR3 DNA: TGTGCCCTCGGGAGGGGCAGCTCCTACGAGCAGTACGTC.

The genes are TRBV29-1 and TRBJ1-2; D ambiguous. The CDR3 loop spans 14 amino acids. V lost 0 bases, J lost 5 bases, and 13 bases lay in between. Germline lookup yields CDR1 SQVTM and CDR2 ANQGSEA. CDR3 loop: CSVEDQQSLYGYTF. For the CDR3, the DNA is TGCAGCGTTGAAGATCAACAGTCCCTTTATGGCTACACCTTC.

This clonotype was counted a few times. The chain carries TRBV4-1 and TRBJ1-5, with D perhaps matching TRBD1 (6 bases). Trimming took off 3 bases at V and 6 bases at J, with 15 bases between the two ends. In germline, CDR1 is MGHRA, CDR2 YSYEKL. The CDR3 is 15 amino acids. The CDR3 sequence: CASSQGSGGGQPQHF. The CDR3 nucleotides are TGCGCCAGCAGCCAGGGCTCCGGGGGCGGTCAGCCCCAGCATTTT.

This clonotype was seen more than once but under ten times. A read error may account for a junction end that differs from germline. The chain couples TRBV7-6 to TRBJ2-5; 13 bases match TRBD2. Per germline, CDR1 SGHVS and CDR2 FNYEAQ. This CDR3 comprises 19 residues. The CDR3 DNA follows: TGTGCCAGCAGCCTACCCTCGACTAGCGGGGGGCCTAGGGAAGAGGCCCAGTACTTC. Its translation is CASSLPSTSGGPREEAQYF. Filled out from reference TRBV7-6 and TRBJ2-5, the complete variable domain reads GAGVSQSPRYKVTKRGQDVALRCDPISGHVSLYWYRQALGQGPEFLTYFNYEAQQDKSGLPNDRFSAERPEGSISTLTIQRTEQRDSAMYRCASSLPSTSGGPREEAQYFGPGTRLLVL.

The chain is built from TRBV6-6 and TRBJ2-7; D uncertain. The V gene's germline CDR1 is MNHNY and CDR2 SVGAGI (reference sequence). This CDR3 spans 12 amino acids. V was pared by 2 bases and J by 2 bases, with 4 bases between. CDR3 protein: CASSYSPYEQYF. In DNA form, the CDR3 reads TGTGCCAGCAGTTACAGTCCCTACGAGCAGTACTTC.

Of note for this clonotype: At one end the junction does not follow the germline gene, possibly because of a read error. The V and J genes are TRBV4-1 and TRBJ1-1; D is unresolved. This CDR3 comprises 15 residues. Per the germline V gene, CDR1 is MGHRA and CDR2 is YSYEKL. The CDR3 region has the DNA TGCGCCAGCAGCCAGAACCCGGACCCGAACGCTGAAGCTTTCTTT. Translation: CASSQNPDPNAEAFF.

A few counts support this clonotype. This chain connects TRBV4-2 to TRBJ2-3; D gene uncertain. V lost 5 bases to trimming and J lost 0 bases, with 12 bases between them. CDR1 is LGHNA, CDR2 YNFKEQ, per germline. There are 15 residues in the CDR3. The CDR3 DNA is TGTGCCAGCAGCGCCCCTCTAGGGAGCACAGATACGCAGTATTTT. Encoded protein: CASSAPLGSTDTQYF.

This clonotype is deemed medium-sized. The chain carries TRBV13 and TRBJ2-7; 12 bases match TRBD2. This CDR3 region has 19 residues. J was trimmed by 1 base and V by 5 bases; bases with no gene match: 15. CDR1 and CDR2 from the germline V gene are PRHDT and FYEKMQ (reference sequence). The CDR3 reads CASSPKTSSGGARSYEQYF. CDR3 in DNA: TGTGCCAGCAGCCCAAAGACCTCTAGCGGGGGGGCCCGGTCCTACGAGCAGTACTTC.

This clonotype was detected many times. This rearrangement joins TRBV7-8 to TRBJ2-5, with D possibly TRBD2 on 6 matching bases. The CDR3 is made up of 17 amino acids. Trimming cost V 1 base and J 5 bases, with 20 bases left between them. CDR1 is SGHVS, CDR2 FQNEAQ, per germline. The CDR3 nucleotides read TGTGCCAGCAGCTTAGAATCCGGGACGCAAGGGAGGGAGACCCAGTACTTC. Protein sequence: CASSLESGTQGRETQYF.

The table lists this clonotype with a few counts. The V and J genes are TRBV12-3 or TRBV12-4 and TRBJ1-2, with D maybe TRBD1 (5 bases). This CDR3 has 13 amino acids. The germline V and J ends were trimmed by 6 bases and 6 bases, with 14 bases remaining between them. The CDR3: CASSLAGPDGYTF. The CDR3 bases are TGTGCCAGCAGCCTTGCGGGGCCGGATGGCTACACCTTC.

This clonotype was picked up a small number of times. The chain links TRBV5-6 to TRBJ1-1; no clear D. V was pared by 6 bases and J by 0 bases, with 12 bases between. CDR1 and CDR2 (germline): SGHDT, YYEEEE. The length of the CDR3 is 14 residues. CDR3 in amino acids: CASTAPLLNTEAFF. In DNA, the CDR3 is TGTGCCAGCACCGCCCCATTGTTGAACACTGAAGCTTTCTTT.

In its sample, this clonotype was seen a few times. The CDR3 coding sequence is TGTGCCACCTCGGATGGAGGACAGGGTCCCGATGAGCAGTTCTTC. Protein: CATSDGGQGPDEQFF. The V gene is TRBV15, the J gene TRBJ2-1; 8 positions agree with TRBD1. The CDR3 runs to 15 residues. Per the germline V gene, CDR1 is LNHNV and CDR2 is YYDKDF (reference sequence). V lost 8 bases to trimming and J lost 8 bases; unmatched junction nucleotides: 14. The full variable domain, in which reference TRBV15 and TRBJ2-1 provide the parts outside the CDR3, is DAMVIQNPRYQVTQFGKPVTLSCSQTLNHNVMYWYQQKSSQAPKLLFHYYDKDFNNEADTPDNFQSRRPNTSFCFLDIRSPGLGDTAMYLCATSDGGQGPDEQFFGPGTRLTVL.

This clonotype was counted at least ten times. The J gene is TRBJ2-3, the V gene TRBV7-2; TRBD2 matches 13 bases. Germline assignment: CDR1 SGHTA and CDR2 FQGNSA. V trimming: 4 bases; J trimming: 2 bases; junction bases outside the gene matches: 3. The CDR3 has 16 amino acids. The CDR3 loop reads CASSWGLAGSTDTQYF. In DNA form, the CDR3 reads TGTGCCAGCAGCTGGGGACTAGCGGGGTCCACAGATACGCAGTATTTT. Full variable domain (rest looked up from reference TRBV7-2 and TRBJ2-3): GAGVSQSPSNKVTEKGKDVELRCDPISGHTALYWYRQSLGQGLEFLIYFQGNSAPDKSGLPSDRFSAERTGGSVSTLTIQRTQQEDSAVYLCASSWGLAGSTDTQYFGPGTRLTVL.

The chain recombines TRBV6-2 or TRBV6-3 with TRBJ2-2; D is perhaps TRBD1 (5 bases). With 4 bases removed from V and 6 bases from J, the gap between germline ends came to 9 bases. The germline gives CDR1 MNHEY, CDR2 SVGEGT. The CDR3 consists of 13 residues. The CDR3 nucleotides are TGTGCCAGCAGTTCTCAGGGCCCCGGGGAGCTGTTTTTT. Protein: CASSSQGPGELFF.

For this clonotype: This may come from a read error, since a much larger clone is one base off. The chain has TRBV12-3 or TRBV12-4 and TRBJ2-1, with unresolved D. Trimming left V 3 bases short and J 6 bases short, with 6 bases between. This CDR3 region has 12 residues. The CDR3, as DNA: TGTGCCAGCAGTTTTTTGGGCAATGAGCAGTTCTTC. This translates into CASSFLGNEQFF.

This clonotype was seen more than once but under ten times. V is TRBV12-3 or TRBV12-4 and J is TRBJ1-1, with a tentative D call TRBD1 (5 bases). The CDR3 length is 15 residues. V lost 7 bases, J lost 0 bases, and 15 bases lay in between. CDR3 sequence (DNA): TGTGCCAGCACAAAGAGGGACTTTATGAACACTGAAGCTTTCTTT. Translating gives CASTKRDFMNTEAFF.